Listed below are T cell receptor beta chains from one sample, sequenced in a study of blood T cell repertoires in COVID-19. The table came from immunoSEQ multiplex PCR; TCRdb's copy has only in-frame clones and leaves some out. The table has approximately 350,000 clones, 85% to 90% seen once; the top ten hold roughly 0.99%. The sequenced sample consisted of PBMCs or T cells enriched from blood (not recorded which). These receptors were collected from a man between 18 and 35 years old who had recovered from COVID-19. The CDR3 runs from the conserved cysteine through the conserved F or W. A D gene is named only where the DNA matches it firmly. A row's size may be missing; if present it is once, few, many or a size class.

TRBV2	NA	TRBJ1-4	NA	TGTGCCAGCCAAAGACTTGGTGAAAAACTGTTTTTT	CASQRLGEKLFF
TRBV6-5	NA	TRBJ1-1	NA	TGTGCCACGAACCCAGGGCCATTCACTGAAGCTTTCTTT	CATNPGPFTEAFF
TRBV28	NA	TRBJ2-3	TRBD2	TGTGCCACCACTTTAGCGGGAAAAGATACGCAGTATTTT	CATTLAGKDTQYF
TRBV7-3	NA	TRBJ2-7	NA	TGTGCCAGCAGCTTAAACGGGATGGACGAGCAGTACTTC	CASSLNGMDEQYF
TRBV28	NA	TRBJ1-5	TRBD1	TGTGCCTCCGCCCAGGGGGGCCAGCATCAGCCCCAGCATTTT	CASAQGGQHQPQHF
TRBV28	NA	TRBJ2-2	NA	TGTGCCAGCAATAGAGCGGTGGCGAACACCGGGGAGCTGTTTTTT	CASNRAVANTGELFF
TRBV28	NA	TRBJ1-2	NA	TGTGCCAGCAGTCAAATTAACAGAGACTATACAACTAACTATGGCTACACCTTC	CASSQINRDYTTNYGYTF
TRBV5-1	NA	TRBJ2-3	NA	TGCGCCAGCCTAGTGGGCGACCCGGGGTCCGCAGATACGCAGTATTTT	CASLVGDPGSADTQYF
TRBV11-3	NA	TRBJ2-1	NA	TGTGCCAGCAGCCTGGGAGTCGCCAATGAGCAGTTCTTC	CASSLGVANEQFF
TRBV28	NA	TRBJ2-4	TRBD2	TGTGCCAGCAGTTCACTACGACGGACTAGCGGGAGTCTCCTAGCCAAAAACATTCAGTACTTC	CASSSLRRTSGSLLAKNIQYF
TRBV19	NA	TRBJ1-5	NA	TGTGCCAGTAGGCCTGACAGAAGCAATCAGCCCCAGCATTTT	CASRPDRSNQPQHF
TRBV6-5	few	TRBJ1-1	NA	TGTGCCAGCAGTCCCCCGGGACTGTCGGGAACTGAAGCTTTCTTT	CASSPPGLSGTEAFF
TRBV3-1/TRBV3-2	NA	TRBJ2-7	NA	TGTGCCAGCAGCCAAGAAGGCATCAGGGCTTCCTCCTACGAGCAGTACTTC	CASSQEGIRASSYEQYF
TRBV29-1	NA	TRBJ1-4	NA	TGCAGCGTTGATTTAGGGGGGGTGTCTAATGAAAAACTGTTTTTT	CSVDLGGVSNEKLFF
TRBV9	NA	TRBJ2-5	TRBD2	TGTGCCAGCAGCGTAGCAGCGGGGGGGCCGGGCCAAGAGACCCAGTACTTC	CASSVAAGGPGQETQYF
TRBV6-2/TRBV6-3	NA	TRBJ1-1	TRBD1	TGTGCCAGCAGTTATTTCAGACAGGGGGCGCGGGGTCTGACTGAAGCTTTCTTT	CASSYFRQGARGLTEAFF
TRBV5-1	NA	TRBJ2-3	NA	TGCGCCAGCCGGAGGGGGCAGGGTGGATCAGATACGCAGTATTTT	CASRRGQGGSDTQYF
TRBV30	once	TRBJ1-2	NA	TGTGCCTGGAGTTCGAAAGTGACAGGAGCTAACTATGGCTACACCTTC	CAWSSKVTGANYGYTF
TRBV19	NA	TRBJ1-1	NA	TGTGCCAGTAGTACGGTGGCAGGGAGGGCTGAAGCTTTCTTT	CASSTVAGRAEAFF
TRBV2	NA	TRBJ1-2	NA	TGTGCCAGCAGTGAGCAGGGGACGACCTATGGCTACACCTTC	CASSEQGTTYGYTF
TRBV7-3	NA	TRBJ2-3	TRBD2	TGTGCCAGCAGCTTAGGCGGGAGGGCTACAGATACGCAGTATTTT	CASSLGGRATDTQYF
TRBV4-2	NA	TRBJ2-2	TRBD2	TGTGCCAGCAGCCCCCGGACTAGCGCTGACACCGGGGAGCTGTTTTTT	CASSPRTSADTGELFF
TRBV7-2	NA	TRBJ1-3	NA	TGTGCCAGCAGCTTTACAGCAGGCACCTCTGGAAACACCATATATTTT	CASSFTAGTSGNTIYF
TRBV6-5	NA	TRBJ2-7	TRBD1	TGTGCCAGCAGGTCCACGACAGGGAAACCCTACGAGCAGTACTTC	CASRSTTGKPYEQYF
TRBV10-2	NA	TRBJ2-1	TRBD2	TGCGCCAGCAGGGAAAGCGGGACCTACAATGAGCAGTTCTTC	CASRESGTYNEQFF
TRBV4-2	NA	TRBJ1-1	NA	TGTGCCAGCAGCCAAGAGGCGAGGGCGGGCACTGAAGCTTTCTTT	CASSQEARAGTEAFF
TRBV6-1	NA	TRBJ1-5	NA	TGTGCCAGCAGTGAAGCACAAAGGAGGCAGCCCCAGCATTTT	CASSEAQRRQPQHF
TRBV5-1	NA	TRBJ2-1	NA	TGCGCCAGCAGTCTACAAGCGGATACCTACAATGAGCAGTTCTTC	CASSLQADTYNEQFF
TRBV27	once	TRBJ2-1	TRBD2	TGTGCCAGCAGCCGCGATTGGACTAGCGGTTACAATGAGCAGTTCTTC	CASSRDWTSGYNEQFF
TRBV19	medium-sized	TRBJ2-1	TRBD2	TGTGCCAGTAGTATGACTAGCGGGTCCTACAATGAGCAGTTCTTC	CASSMTSGSYNEQFF
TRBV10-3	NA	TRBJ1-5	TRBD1	TGTGCCACTCGGGACAGGACCAACAATCAGCCCCAGCATTTT	CATRDRTNNQPQHF
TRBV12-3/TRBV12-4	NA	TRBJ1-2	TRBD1	TGTGCCAGCAGTTCCCGGACAGGGAAAGGCTACACCTTC	CASSSRTGKGYTF
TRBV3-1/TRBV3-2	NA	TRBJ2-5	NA	TGTGCCAGCAGCCTCCAAGCCGGTCAGACCCAGTACTTC	CASSLQAGQTQYF
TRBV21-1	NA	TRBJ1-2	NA	TGTGCCAGCAGCAACAGGGTCGAGGATGGCTACACCTTC	CASSNRVEDGYTF
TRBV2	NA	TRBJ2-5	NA	TGTGCCAGCAGTGTTCTATCAGGGGGCGGGAGAGAGACCCAGTACTTC	CASSVLSGGGRETQYF
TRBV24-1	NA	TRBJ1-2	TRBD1	TGTGCCACCAGTGATTTGCAGTGGAGGGACAGAAGATTTAACTATGGCTACACCTTC	CATSDLQWRDRRFNYGYTF
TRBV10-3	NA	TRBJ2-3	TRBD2	TGTGCCATCAGTGAGTCGATGCCCAGCGGGGACCTCACAGATACGCAGTATTTT	CAISESMPSGDLTDTQYF
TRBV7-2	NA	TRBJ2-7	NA	TGTGCCAGCAGCCCCTGGTCGAGCTCCTACGAGCAGTACTTC	CASSPWSSSYEQYF
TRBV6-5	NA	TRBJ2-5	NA	TGTGCCGGGGCGCCGAGGAAAGAGACCCAGTACTTC	CAGAPRKETQYF
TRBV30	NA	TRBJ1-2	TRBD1	TGTGCCTGGAGCGGGACAGGGTCGGGCTACACCTTC	CAWSGTGSGYTF
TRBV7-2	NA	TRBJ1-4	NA	TGTGCCAGCAGCTTAGATAGCCTTAATGAAAAACTGTTTTTT	CASSLDSLNEKLFF
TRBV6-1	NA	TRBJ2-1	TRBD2	TGTGCCAGCAGTGAAGGACTAGCGGGGGTTGAGCAGTTCTTC	CASSEGLAGVEQFF
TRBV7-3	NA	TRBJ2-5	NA	TGTGCCAGCAGTGAGGCCGCCGGGGAGACCCAGTACTTC	CASSEAAGETQYF
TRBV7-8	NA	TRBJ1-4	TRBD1	TGTGCCAGCAGCCAGGACAGGGAAGGAAAACTGTTTTTT	CASSQDREGKLFF